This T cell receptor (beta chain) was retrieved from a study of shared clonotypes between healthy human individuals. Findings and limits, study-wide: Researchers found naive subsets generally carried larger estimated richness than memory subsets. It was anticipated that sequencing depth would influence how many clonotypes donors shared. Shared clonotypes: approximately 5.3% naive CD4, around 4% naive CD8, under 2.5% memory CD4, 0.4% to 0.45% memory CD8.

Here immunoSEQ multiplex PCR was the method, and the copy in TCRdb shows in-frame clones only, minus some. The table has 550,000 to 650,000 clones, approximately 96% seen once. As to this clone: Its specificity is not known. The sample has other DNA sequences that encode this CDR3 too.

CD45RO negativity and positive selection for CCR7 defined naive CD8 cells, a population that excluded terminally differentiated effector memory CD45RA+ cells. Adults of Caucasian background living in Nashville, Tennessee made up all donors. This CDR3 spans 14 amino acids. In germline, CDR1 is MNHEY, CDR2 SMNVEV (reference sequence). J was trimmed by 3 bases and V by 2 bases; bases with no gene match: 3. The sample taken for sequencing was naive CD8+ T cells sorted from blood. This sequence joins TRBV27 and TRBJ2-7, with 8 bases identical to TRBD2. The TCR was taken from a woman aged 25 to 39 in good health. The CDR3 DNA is TGTGCCAGCAGTTTAGGCACTAGCGGCTACGAGCAGTACTTC. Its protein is CASSLGTSGYEQYF.